This record looks at one TCR beta chain sequence and its context. Assay used: immunoSEQ multiplex PCR; TCRdb lists only in-frame clones, some missing. Of 50,000 to 70,000 clones listed, about 95% were seen once; the top ten hold 3%. The data belong to a study of technical replicates of blood from several donors. Sequenced input: PBMCs. The TCR comes from a human donor in good health. Some clones in this sample may be carry-over from other donors' samples.

CDR3 sequence reads: CASSEAPGGPYGYTF. The DNA for the CDR3 is TGTGCCAGCAGTGAAGCCCCGGGGGGGCCCTATGGCTACACCTTC. The gene calls are TRBV2 and TRBJ1-2, with D perhaps TRBD1 (6 bases). Germline V gives CDR1 SNHLY, CDR2 FYNNEI. CDR3 length: 15 amino acids. The V end was cut by 0 bases, the J end by 4 bases, with 12 bases between.